This TCR beta chain appears in the sequencing data of a study of response to subunit inactivated influenza vaccine. CDR1 is LGHNA, CDR2 YNFKEQ, per germline. The CDR3 length is 16 residues. The V and J ends lost 1 base and 1 base, in that order; junction bases with no gene match: 4. Each CDR3 protein gets one entry after TCRdb re-called the RT-PCR reads with MiXCR. Among hundreds of thousands of distinct CDR3 sequences listed, under 15% were seen once. Study-wide results and caveats: The authors suggested that every seasonal influenza vaccination recruits few new T cells.

On this clonotype: Its specificity is unknown.

The source was PBMCs from blood, collected roughly 45 days after vaccination. The chain recombines TRBV4-2 with TRBJ2-3; 8 nucleotides align to TRBD2. The clonotype originates from a man between 45 and 60 years old who received an inactivated influenza vaccine. Written as DNA, the CDR3 is TGTGCCAGCAGCCAAGTTAGCGGGACACGCACAGATACGCAGTATTTT. This sequence encodes CASSQVSGTRTDTQYF.